The source of this T cell receptor beta chain is a study of T cells in Graves' hyperthyroidism and ophthalmopathy. Germline CDR1 reads LNHNV; CDR2 reads YYDKDF (reference sequence). Trimming cost V 4 bases and J 2 bases, with 11 bases left between them. The CDR3 sequence is 14 residues long. Each diagnosis drew on symptoms, thyroxine, TRAb, thyroid ultrasound and orbital computed tomography findings. On this clonotype itself: Its antigen is not identified.

It was RNA transcripts that yielded the amplified TCR beta CDR3 regions. First-round RT-PCR with HTBI primers amplified the TCR CDR3 region. TCRdb passed the multiplex PCR reads through MiXCR, listing each CDR3 protein once. The data hold around 450,000 distinct CDR3 sequences, with around a sixth observed a single time. The study, taken as a whole, reports: The majority of expanded thyroid clonotypes above 0.001 also appeared in blood.

The TCR was taken from a woman between 18 and 30 years old with Graves' hyperthyroidism. The sample taken for sequencing was blood. The rearrangement joins TRBV15 to TRBJ1-2; D may be TRBD1 (6 bases). CDR3 in amino acids: CATSTAGTNYGYTF. In DNA form, the CDR3 reads TGTGCCACCAGCACCGCGGGGACAAACTATGGCTACACCTTC.